This T cell receptor beta chain was retrieved from a study of blood T cell repertoires in COVID-19. Seattle patients were enrolled while actively infected and followed longitudinally. The CDR3 length is 15 residues. Losses at the gene ends were 5 bases for V and 4 bases for J; bases not matched to a gene: 4. In germline, CDR1 is MNHEY, CDR2 SMNVEV (reference sequence). This clone appeared a single time. The authors' processing: Estimation of nucleated cell counts was performed using reference gene primer amplification. Assay: immunoSEQ multiplex PCR; the TCRdb copy retains only in-frame clones and omits some. The DNA gave D and trimming, while V, J and clone size come from that table. This sample yields some 300,000 clones, of which approximately 86% are seen a single time; 10% to 15% belongs to the top ten.

V is TRBV27 and J is TRBJ2-3; 12 bases fit TRBD1. Sequenced sample: peripheral blood. The sequence derives from a woman in her 70s with COVID-19, enrolled during active disease. The CDR3 DNA reads as TGTGCCAGCAGTGCCGGGACAGGGGGCCCAGATACGCAGTATTTT. Protein sequence: CASSAGTGGPDTQYF.